This T cell receptor (beta chain) was identified during a study of regulatory T cells. Whole-study findings and limits: Patient repertoires had restricted TRB V-J pairs and skewed V and J usage, most in Tregs.

Every patient with CD3G deficiency had evidence of autoimmunity. Amplification used 52 TRBV primers and 13 TRBJ primers. Data came from immunoSEQ multiplex PCR; TCRdb stores just in-frame clones and leaves some out. The sample includes just over 20,000 clones, more than 85% of them seen just once. Turning to this clone: The target antigen is unknown.

Per the germline V gene, CDR1 is SEHNR and CDR2 is FQNEAQ (reference sequence). Trimming stripped 4 bases from V and 9 bases from J, with 10 bases between. There are 12 residues in the CDR3. The rearrangement uses TRBV7-9 and TRBJ2-4; tentatively, D is TRBD1 or TRBD2 (5 bases each). Sequencing was carried out using CD8+ T cells sorted from blood. This TCR came from a child aged 2 to 10 with CD3G deficiency. This CDR3 is CASSSDGGIQYF. As DNA, the CDR3 is TGTGCCAGCAGCTCCGATGGGGGCATTCAGTACTTC.